The next 10 T cell receptor beta chains were all read from a single sample in a study of identifying expanded T cells in peripheral blood. Sequencing used immunoSEQ multiplex PCR; TCRdb keeps in-frame clones, though not all of them. The sample carries over 90,000 clones, around 90% recorded once. The sequenced sample consisted of blood. The receptors were sampled from a person between 18 and 75 years old in good health.

The J gene is TRBJ2-3, the V gene TRBV15; D remains unclear. Between the trimmed V and J ends, which lost 1 base and 2 bases, there was a span of 10 bases. CDR1 and CDR2 from the germline V gene are LNHNV and YYDKDF (reference sequence). The CDR3 length is 15 residues. CDR3 nucleotides: TGTGCCACCAGCAGAGTAACGGGTCCCACAGATACGCAGTATTTT. It codes for CATSRVTGPTDTQYF.

The chain joins TRBV5-4 to TRBJ2-1, with 9 bases identical to TRBD1. J gave up 9 bases and V 9 bases, and 19 bases lay outside the gene matches. In germline, CDR1 is SGHNT, CDR2 YYREEE (reference sequence). The CDR3 covers 16 residues. The CDR3 DNA reads as TGTGCCATTGAGCCGAACAGGGGGCTAATGAAGGGTGAGCAGTTCTTC. It yields the protein CAIEPNRGLMKGEQFF.

This rearrangement joins TRBV7-9 to TRBJ2-1; D gene ambiguous. Germline-derived CDR1 and CDR2 are SEHNR and FQNEAQ (reference sequence). Trimming left V 1 base short and J 7 bases short, with 2 bases between. The CDR3 runs to 11 residues. CDR3 nucleotides: TGTGCCAGCAGCTTAGGTAATGAGCAGTTCTTC. Its translation is CASSLGNEQFF.

The chain employs TRBV6-6 and TRBJ1-5, with unresolved D. V lost 7 bases and J lost 5, with 12 bases in between. CDR1 and CDR2 (germline): MNHNY, SVGAGI (reference sequence). This CDR3 comprises 13 residues. CDR3 sequence: CASMGSADQPQHF. CDR3 nucleotide sequence: TGTGCCAGCATGGGCTCGGCAGATCAGCCCCAGCATTTT.

V usage is TRBV15 and J usage is TRBJ1-5; D remains unclear. The CDR3 runs 14 residues. Looked up from germline, CDR1 is LNHNV and CDR2 is YYDKDF (reference sequence). Trimming took 1 base from V and 4 from J, leaving 8 bases between them. The CDR3 here is CATSRGQMNQPQHF. The CDR3 nucleotides are TGTGCCACCAGCAGAGGTCAGATGAATCAGCCCCAGCATTTT.

This chain links TRBV25-1 with TRBJ2-5; a weak D match, TRBD2 (6 bases). Trimming removed 8 bases from V and 9 bases from J, with 13 bases in between. The CDR3 is 11 amino acids. The germline gives CDR1 MGHDK, CDR2 SYGVNS. CDR3 residues: CASSGGVAQYF. CDR3 bases: TGTGCCAGCTCCGGAGGGGTGGCCCAGTACTTC.

The V gene is TRBV7-3, the J gene TRBJ1-1; D remains unclear. With 5 bases removed from V and 2 bases from J, the gap between germline ends came to 9 bases. The CDR3 loop spans 13 amino acids. Per germline, CDR1 SGHTA and CDR2 FQGTGA. CDR3 residues: CASSPKSNTEAFF. The DNA for the CDR3 is TGTGCCAGCAGCCCTAAATCCAACACTGAAGCTTTCTTT.

The V and J genes are TRBV10-3 and TRBJ2-5, with D hard to call. The length of the CDR3 is 17 residues. Per germline, CDR1 ENHRY and CDR2 SYGVKD. Deletions cut 5 bases from V and 1 base from J, with 20 bases between. CDR3 loop: CAISRTNGQTVQETQYF. The CDR3 bases are TGTGCCATCAGTCGGACGAATGGCCAAACCGTCCAAGAGACCCAGTACTTC.

This chain links TRBV14 with TRBJ1-4; 7 bases line up with TRBD1. The CDR3 has 14 amino acids. The germline CDR1 and CDR2 sequences are SGHDN and FVKESK. With V trimmed by 5 bases and J by 7 bases, 7 bases remained unmatched. The CDR3 nucleotides read TGTGCCAGCAGCAGACAGGGAACGGGTGAAAAACTGTTTTTT. Its translation is CASSRQGTGEKLFF.

The rearrangement joins TRBV7-9 to TRBJ2-4, with D possibly TRBD1 on 6 matching bases. The V gene lost 2 bases and the J gene lost 8 bases, with 16 bases spanning the gap. The CDR3 contains 15 residues. Germline assignment: CDR1 SEHNR and CDR2 FQNEAQ (reference sequence). The CDR3 sequence: CASSLQTGGSYIQYF. CDR3 sequence (DNA): TGTGCCAGCAGCTTACAGACAGGAGGATCCTACATTCAGTACTTC.